The sequence of this TCR beta chain was determined in a study of glioma-infiltrating T cells. The study's findings and limits: CDR3 overlap between tissue and blood was very small. Gliomas, especially low-grade, showed above-expected tissue-blood divergence; non-neoplastic patients showed below.

The ends lost 4 bases at V and 3 bases at J; junction bases unmatched: 8. The CDR3 runs to 17 residues. Germline CDR1 MGHRA, CDR2 YSYEKL. TCR alpha and beta CDR3 regions were amplified from RNA using iRepertoire nested multiplex PCR. Input was 100-400 ng of tissue mRNA or PBMC total RNA. TCRdb ran MiXCR on the multiplex PCR reads and lists one entry per CDR3 protein. This table has around 120,000 distinct CDR3 sequences, under 30% appearing once. This clonotype was picked up a small number of times. Its antigen remains unidentified. The TCR sequence derives from a human donor with low-grade glioma or glioblastoma, undergoing nonglioma brain surgery, or in good health (not recorded which). The V gene is TRBV4-1, the J gene TRBJ1-6; 8 bases match TRBD1. Sequencing was performed on glioma tissue, nonneoplastic brain tissue, or PBMCs (not recorded which). This CDR3 reads CASSREIGTGYNSPLHF. The CDR3 nucleotides read TGCGCCAGCAGCCGGGAGATAGGGACAGGCTATAATTCACCCCTCCACTTT.